The rows below give T cell receptor beta chains drawn from one sample of a study of T cell changes during pregnancy in multiple sclerosis. The data were produced by immunoSEQ multiplex PCR, yet TCRdb's version contains in-frame clones alone and is incomplete. The data show fewer than 50,000 clones, roughly 92% seen once. Sequenced material: CD4+ T cells from peripheral blood mononuclear cells, taken in the second trimester of pregnancy. The receptors shown here come from a female donor in good health, enrolled as a control in a pregnancy study. The CDR3 runs from the conserved cysteine through the conserved F or W. Fields, in order: CDR3 protein, CDR3 DNA, J gene, D gene, clone size, V gene, CDR3 length. The D gene is left open where the match is weak. The size entry is marked missing in some rows and otherwise reads once, few, many or a size class.

CDR3: CASSVEESSGGEETQYF
DNA: TGTGCCAGCAGCGTAGAGGAGTCTAGCGGGGGGGAAGAGACCCAGTACTTC
J: TRBJ2-5
D: TRBD2
size: -
V: TRBV9
length: 17

CDR3: CAWSLGTGKVNEQFF
DNA: TGTGCCTGGAGTCTCGGGACAGGGAAGGTCAATGAGCAGTTCTTC
J: TRBJ2-1
D: TRBD1
size: -
V: TRBV30
length: 15

CDR3: CASSLERQYTF
DNA: TGTGCCAGCAGCTTAGAGCGACAGTACACCTTC
J: TRBJ1-2
D: -
size: -
V: TRBV7-9
length: 11

CDR3: CSVERGNEQFF
DNA: TGCAGCGTTGAAAGGGGGAATGAGCAGTTCTTC
J: TRBJ2-1
D: -
size: -
V: TRBV29-1
length: 11

CDR3: CASSLDRSWGNTIYF
DNA: TGTGCCAGCAGCTTGGACAGGTCGTGGGGAAACACCATATATTTT
J: TRBJ1-3
D: -
size: -
V: TRBV5-6
length: 15

CDR3: CASSSTGDGYEQYF
DNA: TGCGCCAGCAGCTCGACAGGGGACGGCTACGAGCAGTACTTC
J: TRBJ2-7
D: TRBD1
size: -
V: TRBV4-3
length: 14

CDR3: CASSPGTGETEAFF
DNA: TGTGCCAGCAGTCCCGGGACAGGGGAGACTGAAGCTTTCTTT
J: TRBJ1-1
D: TRBD1
size: -
V: TRBV6-5
length: 14

CDR3: CASSLGSSGANVLTF
DNA: TGCGCCAGCAGCTTGGGGAGCTCTGGGGCCAACGTCCTGACTTTC
J: TRBJ2-6
D: -
size: -
V: TRBV5-1
length: 15

CDR3: CASSQDHYTGELFF
DNA: TGCGCCAGCAGCCAAGACCATTACACCGGGGAGCTGTTTTTT
J: TRBJ2-2
D: -
size: -
V: TRBV4-3
length: 14

CDR3: CASSSPGGELFF
DNA: TGTGCCAGCAGCTCCCCCGGGGGGGAGCTGTTTTTT
J: TRBJ2-2
D: -
size: -
V: TRBV7-9
length: 12

CDR3: CASSQVVTGLSGYTF
DNA: TGTGCCAGCAGCCAAGTGGTGACAGGGCTGAGTGGCTACACCTTC
J: TRBJ1-2
D: TRBD1
size: -
V: TRBV4-2
length: 15

CDR3: CATSRDGGGVSDTQYF
DNA: TGTGCCACCAGCAGAGATGGGGGAGGAGTCTCAGATACGCAGTATTTT
J: TRBJ2-3
D: -
size: once
V: TRBV15
length: 16

CDR3: CASSLELGEQYF
DNA: TGCGCCAGCAGCTTGGAACTAGGCGAGCAGTACTTC
J: TRBJ2-7
D: -
size: -
V: TRBV5-1
length: 12

CDR3: CASSPGQGRYSPLHF
DNA: TGTGCCAGCAGCCCAGGACAGGGTCGGTATTCACCCCTCCACTTT
J: TRBJ1-6
D: TRBD1
size: -
V: TRBV7-2
length: 15

CDR3: CAWSVPSGAASGNTIYF
DNA: TGTGCCTGGAGTGTACCGAGTGGGGCAGCCTCTGGAAACACCATATATTTT
J: TRBJ1-3
D: -
size: -
V: TRBV30
length: 17

CDR3: CASRPTGAAQPQHF
DNA: TGTGCCAGCAGACCTACAGGGGCGGCTCAGCCCCAGCATTTT
J: TRBJ1-5
D: TRBD1
size: -
V: TRBV6-6
length: 14

CDR3: CASSLATGRGNTEAFF
DNA: TGTGCCAGCAGCTTAGCCACCGGGAGGGGTAACACTGAAGCTTTCTTT
J: TRBJ1-1
D: -
size: -
V: TRBV11-3
length: 16

CDR3: CASRKQGQGATEQFF
DNA: TGTGCCAGCAGGAAGCAGGGACAGGGGGCCACCGAGCAGTTCTTC
J: TRBJ2-1
D: TRBD1
size: -
V: TRBV25-1
length: 15

CDR3: CASSPAGTVNSPLHF
DNA: TGTGCCAGCTCACCGGCCGGGACAGTGAATTCACCCCTCCACTTT
J: TRBJ1-6
D: TRBD1
size: -
V: TRBV18
length: 15

CDR3: CASSLTFNTGELFF
DNA: TGTGCCAGCAGTTTGACATTTAATACCGGGGAGCTGTTTTTT
J: TRBJ2-2
D: -
size: -
V: TRBV28
length: 14

CDR3: CASGVGVESIQYF
DNA: TGTGCTAGTGGTGTAGGAGTTGAGAGCATTCAGTACTTC
J: TRBJ2-4
D: -
size: -
V: TRBV12-5
length: 13

CDR3: CASSLRHARGTGELFF
DNA: TGCGCCAGCAGCCTAAGGCATGCCCGAGGCACCGGGGAGCTGTTTTTT
J: TRBJ2-2
D: -
size: -
V: TRBV4-1
length: 16

CDR3: CASSPTGERGEKLFF
DNA: TGTGCCAGCTCCCCAACGGGAGAACGGGGTGAAAAACTGTTTTTT
J: TRBJ1-4
D: -
size: -
V: TRBV18
length: 15

CDR3: CASSAGTGGNGYTF
DNA: TGTGCCAGCAGCGCCGGGACAGGGGGCAATGGCTACACCTTC
J: TRBJ1-2
D: TRBD1
size: -
V: TRBV6-6
length: 14

CDR3: CASSLTGTGGEKLFF
DNA: TGTGCCAGCAGCTTGACCGGGACAGGGGGAGAAAAACTGTTTTTT
J: TRBJ1-4
D: TRBD1
size: -
V: TRBV5-4
length: 15

CDR3: CASSPGGQGGETQYF
DNA: TGTGCCAGCAGCCCGGGGGGACAGGGTGGCGAGACCCAGTACTTC
J: TRBJ2-5
D: TRBD1
size: -
V: TRBV9
length: 15

CDR3: CASSLDRLNTGELFF
DNA: TGTGCCAGCAGCCTCGACAGGCTGAACACCGGGGAGCTGTTTTTT
J: TRBJ2-2
D: -
size: -
V: TRBV4-2
length: 15

CDR3: CASLSVGTGASYGYTF
DNA: TGCGCCAGCTTAAGCGTCGGGACAGGGGCGAGCTATGGCTACACCTTC
J: TRBJ1-2
D: TRBD1
size: -
V: TRBV4-1
length: 16

CDR3: CASSQLAGAKNTEAFF
DNA: TGTGCCAGCAGCCAGCTCGCAGGGGCTAAGAACACTGAAGCTTTCTTT
J: TRBJ1-1
D: -
size: -
V: TRBV6-6
length: 16

CDR3: CASSEGARNTEAFF
DNA: TGTGCCAGTAGTGAGGGGGCTCGGAACACTGAAGCTTTCTTT
J: TRBJ1-1
D: TRBD1
size: -
V: TRBV19
length: 14

CDR3: CASSPRGMNTEAFF
DNA: TGTGCCAGCAGCCCCAGAGGGATGAACACTGAAGCTTTCTTT
J: TRBJ1-1
D: -
size: -
V: TRBV11-3
length: 14

CDR3: CASGEAGLQETQYF
DNA: TGTGCTAGTGGGGAAGCGGGACTCCAAGAGACCCAGTACTTC
J: TRBJ2-5
D: TRBD2
size: once
V: TRBV12-5
length: 14

CDR3: CATSRAGWPYGYTF
DNA: TGTGCCACCAGCAGAGCGGGGTGGCCCTACGGCTACACCTTC
J: TRBJ1-2
D: -
size: few
V: TRBV15
length: 14

CDR3: CASSPPGGSNTEAFF
DNA: TGTGCCAGCTCACCACCGGGAGGGAGTAACACTGAAGCTTTCTTT
J: TRBJ1-1
D: -
size: -
V: TRBV18
length: 15

CDR3: CASRPFGTEKNSPLHF
DNA: TGTGCCAGCAGGCCCTTCGGGACAGAAAAGAATTCACCCCTCCACTTT
J: TRBJ1-6
D: TRBD1
size: -
V: TRBV2
length: 16

CDR3: CASSLVGGPYNEQFF
DNA: TGTGCCAGCAGCTTAGTCGGGGGGCCGTACAATGAGCAGTTCTTC
J: TRBJ2-1
D: -
size: -
V: TRBV7-3
length: 15

CDR3: CASTRDRSYEQYF
DNA: TGTGCCAGCACCCGGGACAGGTCCTACGAGCAGTACTTC
J: TRBJ2-7
D: TRBD1
size: -
V: TRBV2
length: 13

CDR3: CASSHEDTQYF
DNA: TGCGCCAGCAGCCACGAGGATACGCAGTATTTT
J: TRBJ2-3
D: -
size: -
V: TRBV4-3
length: 11

CDR3: CASSEEGSYNEQFF
DNA: TGTGCCAGCAGTGAGGAGGGATCCTACAATGAGCAGTTCTTC
J: TRBJ2-1
D: -
size: -
V: TRBV2
length: 14

CDR3: CAISGTGFREKLFF
DNA: TGTGCCATCAGTGGGACAGGGTTTAGGGAAAAACTGTTTTTT
J: TRBJ1-4
D: TRBD1
size: -
V: TRBV10-3
length: 14

CDR3: CASSSDHRGLVSKETQYF
DNA: TGTGCCAGCAGCTCCGATCACAGGGGGCTGGTATCAAAAGAGACCCAGTACTTC
J: TRBJ2-5
D: TRBD1
size: -
V: TRBV11-2
length: 18

CDR3: CASSLFEGAIGNTEAFF
DNA: TGTGCCAGCAGTTTATTTGAGGGGGCGATTGGCAACACTGAAGCTTTCTTT
J: TRBJ1-1
D: TRBD1
size: -
V: TRBV27
length: 17

CDR3: CASNGGVTDTQYF
DNA: TGTGCCAGTAACGGGGGAGTCACAGATACGCAGTATTTT
J: TRBJ2-3
D: -
size: -
V: TRBV19
length: 13

CDR3: CASTWTSGVTDTQYF
DNA: TGCGCCAGCACCTGGACTAGCGGGGTCACAGATACGCAGTATTTT
J: TRBJ2-3
D: TRBD2
size: once
V: TRBV5-1
length: 15

CDR3: CASSIRQASYEQYF
DNA: TGTGCCAGTAGTATACGGCAGGCCTCCTACGAGCAGTACTTC
J: TRBJ2-7
D: -
size: once
V: TRBV19
length: 14

CDR3: CASSPLQGANYGYTF
DNA: TGTGCCAGCTCACCACTCCAGGGGGCTAACTATGGCTACACCTTC
J: TRBJ1-2
D: TRBD1
size: -
V: TRBV18
length: 15

CDR3: CAIGRGNTEAFF
DNA: TGTGCCATCGGCAGGGGAAACACTGAAGCTTTCTTT
J: TRBJ1-1
D: -
size: -
V: TRBV10-3
length: 12

CDR3: CASSQQPGGAYEQYF
DNA: TGCGCCAGCAGCCAACAACCCGGCGGGGCCTACGAGCAGTACTTC
J: TRBJ2-7
D: -
size: -
V: TRBV4-3
length: 15

CDR3: CASRLGTGSTGELFF
DNA: TGTGCCAGCAGACTAGGAACGGGATCAACCGGGGAGCTGTTTTTT
J: TRBJ2-2
D: -
size: -
V: TRBV28
length: 15

CDR3: CASSLAGTQGAYEQYF
DNA: TGTGCCAGCAGCTTAGCGGGTACACAGGGGGCCTACGAGCAGTACTTC
J: TRBJ2-7
D: TRBD1
size: -
V: TRBV7-2
length: 16

CDR3: CASSFLWGGSSTDTQYF
DNA: TGTGCCAGCAGCTTCCTATGGGGGGGCAGTAGCACAGATACGCAGTATTTT
J: TRBJ2-3
D: -
size: -
V: TRBV5-6
length: 17

CDR3: CAWSVTFVAGGAGGYTF
DNA: TGTGCCTGGAGTGTAACTTTCGTCGCAGGGGGCGCAGGTGGCTACACCTTC
J: TRBJ1-2
D: TRBD1
size: -
V: TRBV30
length: 17

CDR3: CATRTRASSYEQYF
DNA: TGTGCCACCCGGACTCGGGCTAGCTCCTACGAGCAGTACTTC
J: TRBJ2-7
D: -
size: -
V: TRBV15
length: 14

CDR3: CATRDLSEAFF
DNA: TGTGCCACCAGGGACTTAAGTGAAGCTTTCTTT
J: TRBJ1-1
D: -
size: -
V: TRBV19
length: 11